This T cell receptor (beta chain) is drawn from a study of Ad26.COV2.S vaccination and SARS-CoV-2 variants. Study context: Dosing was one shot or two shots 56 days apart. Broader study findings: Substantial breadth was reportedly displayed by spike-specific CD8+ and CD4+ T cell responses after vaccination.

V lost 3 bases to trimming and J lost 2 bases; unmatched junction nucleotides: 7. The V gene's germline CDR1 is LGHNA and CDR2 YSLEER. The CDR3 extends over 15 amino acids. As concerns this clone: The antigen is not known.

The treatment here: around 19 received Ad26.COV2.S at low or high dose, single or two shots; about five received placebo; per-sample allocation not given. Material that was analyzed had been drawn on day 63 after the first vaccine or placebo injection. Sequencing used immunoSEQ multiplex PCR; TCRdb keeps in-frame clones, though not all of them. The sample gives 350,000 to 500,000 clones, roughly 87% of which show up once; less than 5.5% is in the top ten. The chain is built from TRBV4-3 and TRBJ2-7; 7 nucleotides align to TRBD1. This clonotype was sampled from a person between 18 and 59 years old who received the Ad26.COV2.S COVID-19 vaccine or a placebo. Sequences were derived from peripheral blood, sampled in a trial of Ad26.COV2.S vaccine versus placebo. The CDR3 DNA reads TGCGCCAGCAGCCACGGAAGAGGGGGCGCCTACGAGCAGTACTTC. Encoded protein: CASSHGRGGAYEQYF.